One and the same sample provided the 29 T cell receptor beta chains below, sequenced in a study of T cell repertoires in aging, cancer and after chemotherapy. Peripheral blood genomic DNA, not sorted cells or RNA, was the template. A mixed TRB-A/B primer pool amplified rearranged TRB by multiplex touch-down PCR. TCRdb fed the multiplex PCR reads into MiXCR, producing one record per CDR3 protein. The repertoire holds about 6,400 distinct CDR3 sequences, with 21% as singletons. Material: blood. The source of these receptors is a human donor with a blood cancer.

The CDR3, as DNA: TGTGCCAGCAGCAGACAGGGTAACGAGGCCCAGTACTTC. It is translated as CASSRQGNEAQYF. This chain connects TRBV6-6 to TRBJ2-5; 7 bases agree with TRBD1. With V trimmed by 6 bases and J by 9 bases, 10 bases remained unmatched. The CDR3 has 13 residues. CDR1 and CDR2 (germline): MNHNY, SVGAGI (reference sequence).

The chain joins TRBV7-2 to TRBJ2-5; 11 bases match TRBD2. Germline lookup yields CDR1 SGHTA and CDR2 FQGNSA. The CDR3 length is 17 residues. V shed 5 bases and J 5 bases; nucleotides not matched to a gene: 13. CDR3 amino acids: CASSRTVAGGPRETQYF. CDR3 sequence (DNA): TGTGCCAGCAGCCGCACCGTAGCGGGGGGGCCTCGCGAGACCCAGTACTTC.

The V gene is TRBV6-2 or TRBV6-3, the J gene TRBJ2-7; TRBD2 might be the D (6 bases). Trimming cost V 0 bases and J 0 bases, with 12 bases left between them. CDR1 and CDR2 from the germline V gene are MNHEY and SVGEGT. The CDR3 spans 16 residues. CDR3 sequence reads: CASSYSLDGSSYEQYF. In DNA, the CDR3 is TGTGCCAGCAGTTACTCCCTCGACGGGAGCTCCTACGAGCAGTACTTC.

This clonotype counts as medium-sized. The chain links TRBV6-2 or TRBV6-3 to TRBJ2-5, with TRBD2 as a possible D gene (5 bases). The ends were cut back, 3 bases at V and 5 bases at J, with 13 bases in the middle. The germline V gene has CDR1 MNHEY and CDR2 SVGEGT. CDR3 length: 14 amino acids. Written as DNA, the CDR3 is TGTGCCAGCAGTTATAAGGAGGCCAGCGAGACCCAGTACTTC. Encoded protein: CASSYKEASETQYF.

The chain uses TRBV5-1 and TRBJ2-1; D may be TRBD1 (7 bases). This CDR3 has 15 residues. The germline V and J ends were trimmed by 4 bases and 4 bases, with 15 bases remaining between them. Germline V lookup: CDR1 SGHRS, CDR2 YFSETQ. In DNA form, the CDR3 reads TGCGCCAGCAGCCTGGGCGGGACAGAATACAATGAGCAGTTCTTC. It specifies CASSLGGTEYNEQFF.

V and J are TRBV19 and TRBJ2-7, with D perhaps matching TRBD1 (5 bases). Trimming shortened V by 5 bases and J by 5 bases, and 16 bases separated the two germline ends. The CDR3 loop spans 14 amino acids. The germline V gene has CDR1 LNHDA and CDR2 SQIVND (reference sequence). The CDR3 is CASSYSRSGHEQYF. CDR3 nucleotides: TGTGCCAGTAGTTATAGTAGGTCAGGGCACGAGCAGTACTTC.

A note on this clonotype: Just one base apart from a much larger clone, this may be a read error. V usage is TRBV15 and J usage is TRBJ1-2, with D possibly matching TRBD1 (5 bases). V shed 1 base and J shed 4 bases, with 16 bases lying between them. This CDR3 has 16 residues. The germline V gene has CDR1 LNHNV and CDR2 YYDKDF (reference sequence). Here the CDR3 reads CATSRVRQLGIYGYTF. CDR3 DNA: TGTGCCACCAGCAGAGTTCGACAGCTGGGAATCTATGGCTACACCTTC.

The chain has TRBV6-2 or TRBV6-3 and TRBJ2-5; 8 nucleotides match TRBD1. CDR3 size: 14 residues. The germline gives CDR1 MNHEY, CDR2 SVGEGT. V was clipped by 4 bases and J by 4 bases; unmatched bases: 5. This CDR3 is CASSWRTGRETQYF. In DNA, the CDR3 is TGTGCCAGCAGTTGGCGGACAGGGCGAGAGACCCAGTACTTC.

This clonotype counts as medium-sized. This chain connects TRBV6-2 or TRBV6-3 to TRBJ2-1; 10 bases are a match to TRBD2. This CDR3 comprises 15 residues. Germline V gene sequence: CDR1 MNHEY, CDR2 SVGEGT. CDR3 coding DNA: TGTGGCTCTCGGCCGGGACTAGCGCACTACAATGAGCAGTTCTTC. It translates to CGSRPGLAHYNEQFF.

This clonotype was detected a few times. The chain combines TRBV20-1 with TRBJ2-3, with no clear D. The CDR3 sequence is 14 residues long. The germline CDR1 and CDR2 sequences are DFQATT and SNEGSKA (reference sequence). Trimming stripped 3 bases from V and 5 bases from J, with 15 bases between. DNA for the CDR3: TGCAGTGCTAGTAGGATCTCCCTGAAAGATACGCAGTATTTT. It codes for CSASRISLKDTQYF.

By share, this clonotype ranks as medium-sized. This chain joins TRBV10-3 and TRBJ2-3; TRBD2 matches at 11 bases. Germline V CDR1 and CDR2: ENHRY, SYGVKD. This CDR3 is 15 amino acids long. V lost 4 bases and J lost 4; bases outside the gene matches: 4. The CDR3 DNA reads as TGTGCCATCAGTGCACTAGCGGGAGTCCCAGATACGCAGTATTTT. Translation gives CAISALAGVPDTQYF.

V is TRBV7-6 and J is TRBJ1-2; possible D gene TRBD1, 6 bases. The CDR3 extends over 17 amino acids. Trimming left V 5 bases short and J 0 bases short, with 19 bases between. Per the germline V gene, CDR1 is SGHVS and CDR2 is FNYEAQ. The CDR3 region is CASSRKEGGPANYGYTF. CDR3 DNA sequence: TGTGCCAGCAGCCGGAAGGAGGGGGGGCCAGCTAACTATGGCTACACCTTC.

Within the sample, this clonotype is medium-sized. The rearrangement uses TRBV6-5 and TRBJ1-4; TRBD1 agrees at 7 bases. V was pared by 5 bases and J by 7 bases, with 10 bases of the junction left unmatched. The germline V gene encodes CDR1 MNHEY and CDR2 SVGAGI. The CDR3 is 15 amino acids. Here the CDR3 reads CASSNRGLNSEKLFF. The CDR3 DNA follows: TGTGCCAGCAGTAACAGGGGCCTTAATTCTGAAAAACTGTTTTTT.

This chain links TRBV9 with TRBJ2-5, with unresolved D. The germline gives CDR1 SGDLS, CDR2 YYNGEE. CDR3 length: 13 amino acids. Trimming took 2 bases from V and 2 from J, leaving 7 bases between them. The CDR3 protein is CASSVASQETQYF. The DNA of the CDR3 is TGTGCCAGCAGCGTTGCTTCGCAAGAGACCCAGTACTTC.

By sample share, this clonotype is medium-sized. V usage is TRBV20-1 and J usage is TRBJ2-3; D may be TRBD1 or TRBD2 (5 bases each). CDR1 is DFQATT and CDR2 is SNEGSKA in the germline V gene (reference sequence). Trimming removed 7 bases at V and 2 bases at J, with 13 bases between. CDR3 length equals 13 residues. CDR3 coding DNA: TGCAGTGGCGGGTGGGGCCACACAGATACGCAGTATTTT. This encodes CSGGWGHTDTQYF.

The chain joins TRBV28 to TRBJ2-1, with TRBD2 matching over 13 bases. CDR3 length: 15 amino acids. V dropped 6 bases and J dropped 10; count of bases not matched to a gene: 9. Germline CDR1 reads MDHEN; CDR2 reads SYDVKM. The CDR3 nucleotides read TGTGCCAGCAGCCTTGGGACTAGCGGGATATACGAGCAGTTCTTC. This translates into CASSLGTSGIYEQFF.

The chain couples TRBV28 to TRBJ1-2; TRBD1 is a possible D gene (5 bases). Germline lookup yields CDR1 MDHEN and CDR2 SYDVKM. The CDR3 contains 14 residues. With 5 bases removed from V and 8 bases from J, the gap between germline ends came to 18 bases. The CDR3 region is CASSNLIQGGGYTF. CDR3 bases: TGTGCCAGCAGTAATCTCATTCAGGGAGGAGGCTACACCTTC.

This clonotype is termed medium-sized. The V gene is TRBV7-9, the J gene TRBJ2-2; D is ambiguous. Trimming took off 8 bases at V and 8 bases at J, with 6 bases between the two ends. The CDR3 runs to 10 residues. Looked up from germline, CDR1 is SEHNR and CDR2 is FQNEAQ (reference sequence). CDR3 residues: CASGIGELFF. The CDR3 region has the DNA TGTGCCAGCGGGATTGGGGAGCTGTTTTTT.

A note on this clonotype: A much larger clone lies a single base off, so this may be a read error. The gene calls are TRBV19 and TRBJ2-1; TRBD1 agrees at 12 bases. J lost 10 bases, V lost 3 bases, and 7 bases had no gene match. Germline V gene lookup returns CDR1 LNHDA and CDR2 SQIVND (reference sequence). The CDR3 is 15 amino acids. The CDR3 coding sequence is TGTGCCAGTAGTATGTCGGGACAGGGGGCGAGGGAGCAGTTCTTC. Its protein product is CASSMSGQGAREQFF.

This clonotype was recorded a few times. This chain connects TRBV20-1 to TRBJ1-1; D remains ambiguous. Trimming stripped 0 bases from V and 1 base from J, with 0 bases between. The CDR3 is made up of 11 amino acids. Germline assignment: CDR1 DFQATT and CDR2 SNEGSKA (reference sequence). The DNA for the CDR3 is TGCAGTGCTAGAGAGAACACTGAAGCTTTCTTT. Residues: CSARENTEAFF.

The rearrangement joins TRBV28 to TRBJ2-5; D possibly corresponds to TRBD2 (6 bases). Per the germline V gene, CDR1 is MDHEN and CDR2 is SYDVKM. CDR3 size: 13 residues. Trimming took 6 bases from V and 2 from J, leaving 10 bases between them. The CDR3 region is CASRPGEQETQYF. CDR3 DNA sequence: TGTGCCAGCAGGCCGGGAGAACAAGAGACCCAGTACTTC.

This clonotype was counted once. This rearrangement joins TRBV30 to TRBJ2-6; D possibly corresponds to TRBD1 (5 bases). The V end lost 8 bases, the J end lost 0 bases, and 11 bases lay between the germline ends. The CDR3 consists of 14 residues. Germline CDR1 and CDR2: GTSNPN and SVGIG (reference sequence). The DNA of the CDR3 is TGTGCCGGCGACAGCCCCTCTGGGGCCAACGTCCTGACTTTC. Its translation is CAGDSPSGANVLTF.

The rearrangement joins TRBV6-4 to TRBJ1-1; D ambiguous. Germline V gives CDR1 MRHNA, CDR2 SNTAGT. This CDR3 has 13 residues. V was trimmed by 6 bases and J by 5 bases, leaving 13 bases between them. The CDR3 region is CASSQERGTEAFF. The CDR3 coding sequence is TGTGCCAGCAGCCAGGAGAGAGGGACTGAAGCTTTCTTT.

The chain couples TRBV5-1 to TRBJ1-2; the match to TRBD1 covers 9 bases. The trim removed 3 bases at V and 7 bases at J, leaving 7 bases unmatched. Germline values: CDR1 SGHRS, CDR2 YFSETQ. This CDR3 is 14 amino acids long. DNA for the CDR3: TGCGCCAGCAGCTCTCAGACAGGGGGTGGTGGCTACACCTTC. It encodes CASSSQTGGGGYTF.

By its share, this clonotype is medium-sized. The V call is TRBV20-1, the J call TRBJ2-2; the match to TRBD2 covers 10 bases. There are 16 residues in the CDR3. CDR1 DFQATT and CDR2 SNEGSKA come from the germline V gene (reference sequence). Unmatched junction bases numbered 7, after V lost 1 base and J lost 5 bases. CDR3 DNA: TGCAGTGCTAGAGCCAGCGGGAGGGTGAGGACCGGGGAGCTGTTTTTT. Translation gives CSARASGRVRTGELFF.

The rearrangement links TRBV18 to TRBJ2-1; D gene unclear. The CDR3 extends over 14 amino acids. Germline CDR1 KGHSH, CDR2 LQKENI. Trimming removed 1 base at V and 5 bases at J, with 9 bases between. CDR3 nucleotides: TGTGCCAGCTCACCACAGGGTTCGGACAATGAGCAGTTCTTC. Its protein is CASSPQGSDNEQFF.

V is TRBV20-1 and J is TRBJ2-7; 11 bases are shared with TRBD2. The CDR3 length is 15 residues. CDR1 DFQATT and CDR2 SNEGSKA come from the germline V gene (reference sequence). V lost 5 bases, J lost 5 bases, and 11 bases stayed unmatched. The CDR3 protein is CSAADGTSGSHEQYF. CDR3 nucleotide sequence: TGCAGTGCTGCCGACGGGACTAGCGGTTCCCACGAGCAGTACTTC.

This clonotype is termed medium-sized. The chain uses TRBV5-4 and TRBJ2-3; D call uncertain. The ends were cut back, 1 base at V and 2 bases at J, with 8 bases in the middle. The CDR3 is made up of 14 amino acids. Germline lookup yields CDR1 SGHNT and CDR2 YYREEE (reference sequence). Written as DNA, the CDR3 is TGTGCCAGCAGCTTGAAGCGTTTCACAGATACGCAGTATTTT. This codes for CASSLKRFTDTQYF.

The J gene is TRBJ2-1, the V gene TRBV28; possible D gene TRBD2, 6 bases. V was clipped by 9 bases and J by 4 bases, with 10 bases between them. The CDR3 consists of 12 residues. CDR1 and CDR2 (germline): MDHEN, SYDVKM. The CDR3 loop is CASGTGYNEQFF. Here the CDR3 DNA reads TGTGCCAGTGGGACTGGTTACAATGAGCAGTTCTTC.